These 17 T cell receptor beta chains share one sample of origin, sequenced in a study of prognosis after radiotherapy for stage I lung cancer. Researchers used two-round multiplex PCR to amplify TCR beta CDR3 starting from genomic DNA. Each TRBV and TRBJ gene had its own primer in the first PCR round. From the multiplex PCR reads, TCRdb called clonotypes with MiXCR, one entry per CDR3 protein. This sample has about 31,000 distinct CDR3 sequences, with approximately 39% found just once. This specimen consisted of PBMCs, obtained before or after stereotactic body radiation therapy (not recorded which). The receptor set was obtained from a donor over 45 with non-small cell lung cancer.

This clonotype has a count of ten or more. The rearrangement links TRBV6-1 to TRBJ2-1, with 10 positions matching TRBD2. This CDR3 contains 16 residues. Germline V gene data show CDR1 as MNHNS and CDR2 as SASEGT. Trimming took 6 bases from V and 5 from J; bases not matched to a gene: 10. CDR3 residues: CASSTNSGGPNNEQFF. DNA of the CDR3: TGTGCCAGCAGCACCAATAGCGGGGGGCCAAACAATGAGCAGTTCTTC.

Remarks on this clonotype: Lacking the conserved final phenylalanine or tryptophan, this CDR3 likely reflects a read error. This chain uses TRBV15 with TRBJ1-2; D gene uncertain. Looked up from germline, CDR1 is LNHNV and CDR2 is YYDKDF (reference sequence). Trimming took 5 bases from V and 2 from J, leaving 12 bases between them. The CDR3 is made up of 14 amino acids. The CDR3 here is CATSLTGENYGYTL. The CDR3 nucleotides are TGTGCCACCAGCCTAACCGGTGAAAACTATGGCTACACCCTC.

The genes are TRBV2 and TRBJ2-7; D unclear. V dropped 7 bases and J dropped 7 bases, with 11 bases sitting between them. The CDR3 length is 11 residues. The V gene's germline CDR1 is SNHLY and CDR2 FYNNEI. Here the CDR3 DNA reads TGTGCCAGCACCTCGATGTGTGAGCAGTACTTC. It yields the protein CASTSMCEQYF.

This clonotype was seen at least ten times. In DNA, the CDR3 is TGTGCCAGCAGTTTGAAGTGGGGCACTGAAGCTTTCTTT. This encodes CASSLKWGTEAFF. The rearrangement uses TRBV28 and TRBJ1-1, with D uncertain. CDR3 length: 13 residues. The V gene lost 3 bases and the J gene lost 4 bases, with 9 bases spanning the gap. Germline assignment: CDR1 MDHEN and CDR2 SYDVKM. Full variable domain (rest looked up from reference TRBV28 and TRBJ1-1): DVKVTQSSRYLVKRTGEKVFLECVQDMDHENMFWYRQDPGLGLRLIYFSYDVKMKEKGDIPEGYSVSREKKERFSLILESASTNQTSMYLCASSLKWGTEAFFGQGTRLTVV.

The chain carries TRBV6-2 or TRBV6-3 and TRBJ2-4; 7 positions match TRBD2. CDR3 length: 17 residues. Germline CDR1 MNHEY, CDR2 SVGEGT. Trimming at V came to 0 bases and at J to 4 bases, leaving 9 bases not matched to a gene. The CDR3 loop reads CASSYSSGMALKNIQYF. CDR3 coding DNA: TGTGCCAGCAGTTACTCAAGCGGGATGGCCTTGAAAAACATTCAGTACTTC.

In regard to this clonotype: At one of its ends the junction is not consistent with the germline gene, which may arise from a read error. The rearrangement links TRBV6-1 to TRBJ2-3, with D possibly TRBD1 on 5 matching bases. The CDR3 loop spans 14 amino acids. Germline V gene sequence: CDR1 MNHNS, CDR2 SASEGT. The CDR3 sequence is CASSGSSSTDTLYF. Written as DNA, the CDR3 is TGTGCCAGCAGTGGGTCTAGTTCGACAGATACGCTGTATTTT.

This clonotype was counted at least ten times. The V and J genes are TRBV4-1 and TRBJ1-5, with D uncertain. Germline V lookup: CDR1 MGHRA, CDR2 YSYEKL. The ends were cut back, 0 bases at V and 6 bases at J, with 6 bases in the middle. The CDR3 consists of 13 residues. CDR3: CASSQDAAQPQHF. The CDR3 DNA reads TGCGCCAGCAGCCAAGATGCCGCTCAGCCCCAGCATTTT.

Of note for this clonotype: A read error is possible here, since a much larger clone lies one base away. This chain joins TRBV29-1 and TRBJ2-5; D is possibly TRBD1 (6 bases). CDR3 length equals 14 residues. Germline V gene data show CDR1 as SQVTM and CDR2 as ANQGSEA. This chain's CDR3 is CRVQGGWYQETQYF. CDR3 coding DNA: TGCAGAGTGCAAGGGGGTTGGTACCAAGAGACCCAGTACTTC.

V is TRBV6-9 and J is TRBJ2-7, with 8 bases fitting TRBD2. The germline V gene has CDR1 MNHGY and CDR2 SVAAGI. V trimming: 4 bases; J trimming: 0 bases; junction bases outside the gene matches: 2. The CDR3 totals 14 residues. In DNA form, the CDR3 reads TGTGCCAGCAGTTTAGCGGGGACCTCCTACGAGCAGTACTTC. As protein: CASSLAGTSYEQYF.

A remark on this clonotype: A read error may be the cause here, since a much bigger clone is one base away. CDR3 DNA sequence: TGTGCTAGCAATAGCGGGGGGTCGGGAGAGACCCATTACTTC. Protein sequence: CASNSGGSGETHYF. The J gene is TRBJ2-5, the V gene TRBV7-7, with TRBD2 matching 10 bases. This CDR3 region has 14 residues. The germline V gene encodes CDR1 SSHAT and CDR2 FNYEAQ (reference sequence).

In this sample, this clonotype turned up many times. This chain connects TRBV11-3 to TRBJ2-1, with TRBD2 matching over 10 bases. Germline CDR1 and CDR2: SGHNT and YENEEA. V lost 3 bases, J lost 5 bases, and 1 base stayed unmatched. The CDR3 totals 14 residues. The CDR3 here is CASSFTSGDNEQFF. Here the CDR3 DNA reads TGTGCCAGCAGCTTTACTAGCGGGGACAATGAGCAGTTCTTC.

V and J are TRBV5-1 and TRBJ2-7; TRBD2 matches at 7 bases. The V segment lost 4 bases and the J segment 2 bases; nucleotides outside the gene matches: 9. Germline CDR1 reads SGHRS; CDR2 reads YFSETQ. This CDR3 is 15 amino acids long. In DNA form, the CDR3 reads TGCGCCAGCAGCGGGACCGGGACTATAACCTACGAGCAGTACTTC. This sequence encodes CASSGTGTITYEQYF.

The J gene is TRBJ2-3, the V gene TRBV24-1; D is possibly TRBD1 (6 bases). The CDR3 is made up of 16 amino acids. Germline CDR1 is KGHDR and CDR2 is SFDVKD. The V end lost 1 base, the J end lost 3 bases, and 13 bases lay between the germline ends. CDR3 nucleotides: TGTGCCACCAGTGATTTTACAGGGAAGGGGACAGATACGCAGTATTTT. This encodes CATSDFTGKGTDTQYF.

The chain combines TRBV11-1 with TRBJ2-1; unclear D gene. Trimming stripped 5 bases from V and 5 bases from J, with 10 bases between. This CDR3 comprises 13 residues. CDR1 is SGHAT and CDR2 is FQDESV in the germline V gene (reference sequence). The CDR3 reads CASSGWPNNEQFF. In nucleotides, the CDR3 is TGTGCCAGCAGCGGGTGGCCGAACAATGAGCAGTTCTTC.

This clonotype was detected ten times or more. This chain joins TRBV2 and TRBJ1-1, with D maybe TRBD1 (5 bases). With 3 bases removed from V and 4 bases from J, the gap between germline ends came to 18 bases. CDR1 is SNHLY, CDR2 FYNNEI, per germline. This CDR3 spans 16 amino acids. DNA for the CDR3: TGTGCCAGCAGTGAGGGGGGGACGGGACGAGGCACTGAAGCTTTCTTT. Encoded protein: CASSEGGTGRGTEAFF. Variable domain in full (rest from reference TRBV2 and TRBJ1-1): EPEVTQTPSHQVTQMGQEVILRCVPISNHLYFYWYRQILGQKVEFLVSFYNNEISEKSEIFDDQFSVERPDGSNFTLKIRSTKLEDSAMYFCASSEGGTGRGTEAFFGQGTRLTVV.

The chain is built from TRBV5-8 and TRBJ2-2, with 14 bases aligning to TRBD2. Germline CDR1 reads SGHTS; CDR2 reads YDEGEE. The CDR3 is 18 amino acids. The junction had 5 bases not matched to a gene; V was cut back by 0 bases and J by 4 bases. CDR3 DNA sequence: TGTGCCAGCAGCTTGGGCTGGGGACTAGCGGGAGTCACCGGGGAGCTGTTTTTT. Amino acid sequence: CASSLGWGLAGVTGELFF.

CDR3 nucleotide sequence: TGTGCCAGCCGCCTAGGGGCAGCTCCTGTATATTTT. Its protein product is CASRLGAAPVYF. V usage is TRBV2 and J usage is TRBJ1-3; a weak D match, TRBD1 (5 bases). Germline V gives CDR1 SNHLY, CDR2 FYNNEI. Trimming stripped 8 bases from V and 14 bases from J, with 19 bases between. This CDR3 is 12 amino acids long.